This T cell receptor beta chain was captured in a study of blood T cell repertoires in COVID-19. Across the study: The origin of the acute and convalescent COVID-19 samples was the United States, Italy and Spain. PBMCs, B-cell-depleted T cells, or T cells were the source of the cDNA or gDNA that made up the material.

The germline V gene encodes CDR1 KGHDR and CDR2 SFDVKD. Trimming pared 4 bases from V and 0 bases from J, leaving 17 bases between. The CDR3 is 17 amino acids. Per the original methods: Reference gene primer amplification gave nucleated cell count estimates. TCRdb's table, derived via immunoSEQ multiplex PCR, lists solely in-frame clones and lacks some. Clone size and V and J calls were adopted from that table, with D and trimming inferred from the DNA. The repertoire has some 110,000 clones, 86% of them found once; the top ten carry about 5.4%. The receptor was derived from a human donor in a cohort sampled during active COVID-19. The sequenced material came from peripheral blood. The chain has TRBV24-1 and TRBJ2-5, with D possibly being TRBD2 (7 bases). The CDR3 loop reads CATSDRGGDPYQETQYF. Written as DNA, the CDR3 is TGTGCCACCAGTGACCGCGGGGGCGATCCCTACCAAGAGACCCAGTACTTC.